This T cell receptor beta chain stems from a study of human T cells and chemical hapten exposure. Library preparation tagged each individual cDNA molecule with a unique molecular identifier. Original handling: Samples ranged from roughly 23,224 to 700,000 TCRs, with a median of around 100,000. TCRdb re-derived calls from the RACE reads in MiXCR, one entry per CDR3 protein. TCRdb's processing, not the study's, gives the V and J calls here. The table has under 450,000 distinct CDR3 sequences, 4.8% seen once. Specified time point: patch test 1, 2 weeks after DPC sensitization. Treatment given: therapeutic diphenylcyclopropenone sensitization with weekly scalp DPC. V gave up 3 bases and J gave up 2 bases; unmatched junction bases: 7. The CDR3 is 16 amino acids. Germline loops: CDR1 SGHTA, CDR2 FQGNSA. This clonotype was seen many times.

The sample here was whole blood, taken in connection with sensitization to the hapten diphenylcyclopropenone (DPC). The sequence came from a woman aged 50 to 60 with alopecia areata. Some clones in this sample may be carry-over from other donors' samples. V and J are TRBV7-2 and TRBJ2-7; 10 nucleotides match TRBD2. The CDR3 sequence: CASSFLTSGVPYEQYF. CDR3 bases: TGTGCCAGCAGCTTTTTAACTAGCGGGGTACCCTACGAGCAGTACTTC.